The 32 T cell receptor beta chains listed next were all sequenced from one sample in a study of molecular identifiers for immune sequencing clone quantification. Via MiXCR, TCRdb re-called the PCR reads, giving one row per CDR3 protein. The table records under 600,000 distinct CDR3 sequences, about a fifth of them present only once. Sample: naive CD8+ T cells from blood, with Jurkat cell RNA spiked in. As for subset: FACS-sorted CD8+CD4-CCR7+CD45RA+ naive T cells. Every receptor here comes from a human donor in good health. Some libraries in this study had Jurkat cell RNA spiked in.

In this sample, this clonotype turned up a few times. A much larger clonotype is one base distant, so this may be a read error. The CDR3 bases are TGCAGTGCTAGAGATGACAGCCTTAATGAAAAACTGCTTTTT. This encodes CSARDDSLNEKLLF. This chain links TRBV20-1 with TRBJ1-4, with D perhaps TRBD1 (5 bases). Germline CDR1 is DFQATT and CDR2 is SNEGSKA (reference sequence). The CDR3 has 14 amino acids.

For the CDR3, the DNA is TGTGCCAGCAGTTTGCAGTCCGTTAGGGGCACAGATACGCAGTATTTT. Encoded protein: CASSLQSVRGTDTQYF. The V call is TRBV12-3 or TRBV12-4, the J call TRBJ2-3; D is uncertain. Deletions cut 3 bases from V and 1 base from J, with 14 bases between. The CDR3 has 16 residues.

This clonotype was seen at least ten times. The genes are TRBV7-9 and TRBJ2-7; D remains unclear. The CDR3 is 13 amino acids. The germline V gene encodes CDR1 SEHNR and CDR2 FQNEAQ (reference sequence). With 5 bases removed from V and 2 bases from J, the gap between germline ends came to 10 bases. CDR3 nucleotides: TGTGCCAGCAGCCCCGGACGGGCCTACGAGCAGTACTTC. This gives the protein CASSPGRAYEQYF.

The rearrangement links TRBV2 to TRBJ1-3, with D possibly being TRBD1 (5 bases). CDR3 length: 14 amino acids. Trimming removed 0 bases at V and 2 bases at J, with 5 bases between. The germline V gene encodes CDR1 SNHLY and CDR2 FYNNEI. In nucleotides, the CDR3 is TGTGCCAGCAGTGAAGCAGGGGCTGGAAACACCATATATTTT. It yields the protein CASSEAGAGNTIYF. The entire variable domain, with the rest obtained from reference TRBV2 and TRBJ1-3, is as follows: EPEVTQTPSHQVTQMGQEVILRCVPISNHLYFYWYRQILGQKVEFLVSFYNNEISEKSEIFDDQFSVERPDGSNFTLKIRSTKLEDSAMYFCASSEAGAGNTIYFGEGSWLTVV.

With respect to this clonotype: A much larger clone sits a single nucleotide away, making a read error possible. This rearrangement joins TRBV20-1 to TRBJ1-2; 7 bases fit TRBD1. Germline CDR1 DFQATT, CDR2 SNEGSKA (reference sequence). This CDR3 contains 15 residues. CDR3: CSVRDLDRPVYGYTF. The CDR3 nucleotides read TGCAGTGTTAGAGATCTGGACAGGCCCGTCTATGGCTACACCTTC.

At least ten counts were recorded for this clonotype. J is TRBJ1-2 and V is TRBV28; 11 bases match TRBD1. V gave up 5 bases and J gave up 3 bases; unmatched junction bases: 2. The CDR3 sequence is 14 residues long. Germline V CDR1 and CDR2: MDHEN, SYDVKM. The CDR3 region has the DNA TGTGCCAGCAGTCCGGGACAGGGGGACTATGGCTACACCTTC. This translates into CASSPGQGDYGYTF.

The gene calls are TRBV20-1 and TRBJ2-1, with a possible D match to TRBD2 (7 bases). V was pared by 0 bases and J by 4 bases, with 16 bases between. CDR3 length equals 16 residues. Germline V lookup: CDR1 DFQATT, CDR2 SNEGSKA (reference sequence). CDR3 protein: CSARDEGGHRYNEQFF. For the CDR3, the DNA is TGCAGTGCTAGAGATGAGGGGGGGCATAGATACAATGAGCAGTTCTTC.

This clonotype was recorded many times. This chain joins TRBV9 and TRBJ1-5; D is undetermined. The CDR3 length is 14 residues. Germline assignment: CDR1 SGDLS and CDR2 YYNGEE. The V and J ends lost 0 bases and 9 bases respectively, with 13 bases between them. The CDR3 sequence: CASSVGAGVPPQHF. The CDR3 region has the DNA TGTGCCAGCAGCGTAGGTGCTGGGGTTCCGCCCCAGCATTTT.

Ten or more counts support this clonotype. This chain joins TRBV6-5 and TRBJ2-7; 10 nucleotides align to TRBD1. Germline trimming cut 1 base from V and 2 bases from J; bases unmatched to any gene: 2. CDR1 MNHEY and CDR2 SVGAGI come from the germline V gene. CDR3 length: 15 amino acids. In nucleotides, the CDR3 is TGTGCCAGCAGTTACTTGACAGGGGGCACCTACGAGCAGTACTTC. Protein: CASSYLTGGTYEQYF.

Note on this clonotype: With a much larger clone just one base away, this may be a read error. The chain carries TRBV27 and TRBJ2-7, with D maybe TRBD2 (6 bases). The germline gives CDR1 MNHEY, CDR2 SMNVEV (reference sequence). This CDR3 comprises 12 residues. The CDR3 DNA is TGTACCGCAGGGACGGGAGTGGTCGAGCAGTACTTC. Residues: CTAGTGVVEQYF.

The V and J genes are TRBV27 and TRBJ2-5, with unresolved D. Trimming removed 3 bases at V and 0 bases at J, with 14 bases between. The CDR3 spans 16 residues. Germline V gene sequence: CDR1 MNHEY, CDR2 SMNVEV (reference sequence). CDR3 residues: CASSFRFRQNQETQYF. The CDR3 DNA reads as TGTGCCAGCAGTTTTCGTTTCCGGCAGAACCAAGAGACCCAGTACTTC.

The chain has TRBV19 and TRBJ2-7, with 11 bases matching TRBD2. Losses at the gene ends were 0 bases for V and 3 bases for J; bases not matched to a gene: 4. CDR1 and CDR2 from the germline V gene are LNHDA and SQIVND (reference sequence). The CDR3 is 16 amino acids. In DNA form, the CDR3 reads TGTGCCAGTAGTATAGAGGGACTAGCGGAGCACTACGAGCAGTACTTC. It is translated as CASSIEGLAEHYEQYF.

This rearrangement joins TRBV20-1 to TRBJ2-3, with TRBD2 identical over 10 bases. This CDR3 is 15 amino acids long. Germline values: CDR1 DFQATT, CDR2 SNEGSKA (reference sequence). The V gene end was trimmed by 6 bases and the J gene end by 0 bases; junction bases not matched to a gene: 6. DNA of the CDR3: TGCAGTGCGGAGGGACTAGCGTCTAGCACAGATACGCAGTATTTT. This translates into CSAEGLASSTDTQYF.

The J gene is TRBJ2-3, the V gene TRBV6-5; 8 bases map to TRBD2. Looked up from germline, CDR1 is MNHEY and CDR2 is SVGAGI. V lost 5 bases and J lost 3; bases outside the gene matches: 10. This CDR3 contains 16 residues. The CDR3 nucleotides are TGTGCCAGCAGTCTCAACGGGGGGGATGTGACAGATACGCAGTATTTT. Encoded protein: CASSLNGGDVTDTQYF.

The table lists this clonotype with many counts. V and J are TRBV4-2 and TRBJ1-5; no clear D. Germline V gene lookup returns CDR1 LGHNA and CDR2 YNFKEQ. V dropped 0 bases and J dropped 6 bases, with 9 bases sitting between them. This CDR3 has 14 amino acids. The CDR3 loop reads CASSQDTGSQPQHF. The CDR3 DNA reads TGTGCCAGCAGCCAAGACACGGGGAGTCAGCCCCAGCATTTT.

This clonotype showed up many times. The rearrangement links TRBV6-5 to TRBJ2-4, with 8 nucleotides matching TRBD2. The CDR3 spans 15 residues. V gave up 6 bases and J gave up 0 bases; unmatched junction bases: 4. Germline values: CDR1 MNHEY, CDR2 SVGAGI. The CDR3 here is CASRELAEAKNIQYF. The DNA of the CDR3 is TGTGCCAGCAGGGAACTAGCGGAAGCCAAAAACATTCAGTACTTC.

This clonotype occurred many times. This chain connects TRBV7-9 to TRBJ2-3; a possible D gene is TRBD1 (6 bases). Trimming shortened V by 5 bases and J by 7 bases, and 13 bases separated the two germline ends. CDR1 is SEHNR, CDR2 FQNEAQ, per germline (reference sequence). The CDR3 extends over 13 amino acids. The CDR3 DNA is TGTGCCAGCAGCCCACCCCAGGGGAATACGCAGTATTTT. It is translated as CASSPPQGNTQYF.

Notes on this clonotype: A much larger clone lies one base from this, so it may be a read error. The rearrangement uses TRBV5-1 and TRBJ2-7; the D gene could be TRBD1 or TRBD2 (5 bases each). Germline V lookup: CDR1 SGHRS, CDR2 YFSETQ. The CDR3 extends over 15 amino acids. This CDR3 reads CASSLAWGYSYGQYF. The CDR3 DNA reads as TGCGCCAGCAGCTTGGCTTGGGGGTACTCCTACGGGCAGTACTTC.

This clonotype was detected only a few times. This sequence joins TRBV6-2 or TRBV6-3 and TRBJ2-1; possible D gene TRBD2, 5 bases. Germline CDR1 is MNHEY and CDR2 is SVGEGT. CDR3 size: 13 residues. Trimming took off 5 bases at V and 4 bases at J, with 9 bases between the two ends. The CDR3 is CASSTEGYNEQFF. CDR3 in DNA: TGTGCCAGCAGTACAGAGGGTTACAATGAGCAGTTCTTC.

This clonotype has ten or more counts. The rearrangement links TRBV11-2 to TRBJ2-3; 8 positions match TRBD2. This CDR3 has 17 residues. Germline values: CDR1 SGHAT, CDR2 FQNNGV. The J segment lost 1 base and the V segment lost 1 base, leaving 7 bases of the junction unmatched. CDR3 DNA sequence: TGTGCCAGCAGCTTAGTAATCCTGACTAGCGGCACAGATACGCAGTATTTT. Its protein product is CASSLVILTSGTDTQYF. The full variable domain, its missing parts supplied by reference TRBV11-2 and TRBJ2-3, is EAGVAQSPRYKIIEKRQSVAFWCNPISGHATLYWYQQILGQGPKLLIQFQNNGVVDDSQLPKDRFSAERLKGVDSTLKIQPAKLEDSAVYLCASSLVILTSGTDTQYFGPGTRLTVL.

This clonotype has only a few counts. This chain joins TRBV20-1 and TRBJ2-7; 7 positions agree with TRBD1. Germline V gives CDR1 DFQATT, CDR2 SNEGSKA (reference sequence). J gave up 6 bases and V 3 bases, and 11 bases lay outside the gene matches. The CDR3 consists of 14 residues. The CDR3 coding sequence is TGCAGTGCTAGCATCCGAGGACAGGCCTTCGAGCAGTACTTC. It codes for CSASIRGQAFEQYF.

This clonotype was observed a few times. The V call is TRBV12-3 or TRBV12-4, the J call TRBJ1-1, with D unclear. This CDR3 region has 14 residues. Deletions cut 6 bases from V and 0 bases from J, with 11 bases between. In nucleotides, the CDR3 is TGTGCCAGCAGCCGACCGGCGATGAACACTGAAGCTTTCTTT. It is translated as CASSRPAMNTEAFF.

A few counts support this clonotype. CDR3 amino acids: CASSLPYGLYEQYF. The DNA for the CDR3 is TGTGCCAGCAGCTTACCCTATGGCCTTTACGAGCAGTACTTC. The chain uses TRBV7-2 and TRBJ2-7; D uncertain. V lost 2 bases and J 4 bases, leaving 12 bases between the germline ends. The CDR3 has 14 residues. From germline, CDR1 is SGHTA and CDR2 FQGNSA.

This chain connects TRBV27 to TRBJ2-7; D is perhaps TRBD2 (6 bases). This CDR3 is 14 amino acids long. From germline, CDR1 is MNHEY and CDR2 SMNVEV (reference sequence). Trimming left V 3 bases short and J 7 bases short, with 16 bases between. CDR3 nucleotides: TGTGCCAGCAGTTTGGTAGGGGAGGCGTGGGAGCAGTACTTC. It encodes CASSLVGEAWEQYF.

This clonotype appeared a few times. The chain recombines TRBV10-3 with TRBJ2-5; D is undetermined. V was shortened by 0 bases and J by 5 bases, with 19 bases between the two germline ends. The CDR3 contains 17 residues. Looked up from germline, CDR1 is ENHRY and CDR2 is SYGVKD. The chain's CDR3 is CAISESGRSVVPETQYF. CDR3 DNA sequence: TGTGCCATCAGTGAGTCGGGTCGATCGGTAGTTCCGGAGACCCAGTACTTC.

On this clonotype: A much bigger clone sits one base away, suggesting this may be a read error. The rearrangement uses TRBV6-5 and TRBJ2-1; TRBD1 matches at 8 bases. With 8 bases clipped from V and 7 bases from J, the junction kept 16 bases outside the gene matches. The CDR3 has 16 amino acids. Germline CDR1 MNHEY, CDR2 SVGAGI. CDR3 residues: CASGPRGRGSPNEQFF. The CDR3 DNA follows: TGTGCCAGCGGGCCCAGGGGGCGCGGGTCGCCGAATGAGCAGTTCTTC.

As concerns this clonotype: At one of its ends the junction is not consistent with the germline gene, which may arise from a read error. The gene calls are TRBV7-7 and TRBJ1-1; TRBD1 is a possible D gene (5 bases). Germline V gene data show CDR1 as SSHAT and CDR2 as FNYEAQ (reference sequence). This CDR3 contains 13 residues. CDR3 loop: CASSLGVNTEALF. The CDR3 coding sequence is TGTGCTAGCAGCTTAGGGGTGAACACTGAAGCTCTCTTT.

The chain couples TRBV30 to TRBJ2-1; D uncertain. CDR1 is GTSNPN, CDR2 SVGIG, per germline (reference sequence). Trimming shortened V by 2 bases and J by 6 bases, and 8 bases separated the two germline ends. The length of the CDR3 is 12 residues. The CDR3 coding sequence is TGTGCCTGGAGTCCATCTTCCAATGAGCAGTTCTTC. Translated, it gives CAWSPSSNEQFF.

This clonotype turned up a few times. The rearrangement joins TRBV9 to TRBJ1-1; the D is unclear. This CDR3 contains 17 residues. Germline V gene lookup returns CDR1 SGDLS and CDR2 YYNGEE. Deletions cut 0 bases from V and 0 bases from J, with 15 bases between. CDR3 sequence reads: CASSVAGRISMNTEAFF. CDR3 nucleotide sequence: TGTGCCAGCAGCGTAGCCGGGCGAATTAGCATGAACACTGAAGCTTTCTTT.

In this sample, this clonotype turned up many times. V gene TRBV29-1 combines with J gene TRBJ1-1, with a tentative D call TRBD1 (5 bases). The ends were cut back, 7 bases at V and 1 base at J, with 7 bases in the middle. This CDR3 spans 11 amino acids. CDR1 is SQVTM, CDR2 ANQGSEA, per germline. This CDR3 is CSDRRNTEAFF. The CDR3 coding sequence is TGCAGCGACAGGCGGAACACTGAAGCTTTCTTT.

There are many counts of this clonotype. This chain connects TRBV20-1 to TRBJ2-7; 8 nucleotides align to TRBD2. J lost 0 bases, V lost 3 bases, and 4 bases had no gene match. This CDR3 is built from 14 residues. CDR1 DFQATT and CDR2 SNEGSKA come from the germline V gene (reference sequence). In nucleotides, the CDR3 is TGCAGTGCTAGGTCTAGCGGGCCCTCCTACGAGCAGTACTTC. Residues: CSARSSGPSYEQYF.

With regard to this clonotype: A single base separates this from a much larger clone, so it may be a read error. This chain uses TRBV4-1 with TRBJ2-3; 7 bases map to TRBD2. CDR1 is MGHRA, CDR2 YSYEKL, per germline. The junction had 7 bases not matched to a gene; V was cut back by 6 bases and J by 10 bases. The CDR3 loop spans 12 amino acids. The DNA for the CDR3 is TGCGCCAGCAGTCTGTTGGGGGGGGCGCAGTATTTT. Translated, it gives CASSLLGGAQYF.